This T cell receptor beta chain was documented in a study of T cells in Graves' hyperthyroidism and ophthalmopathy (dated by TCRdb to the late 2010s). Some background on the complete study: Peripheral blood samples were taken at initial diagnosis, before any treatment was given. Prospective prediction of ophthalmopathy was tested in an independent validation cohort of fewer than 20 hyperthyroidism patients and 15 to 17 patients who later progressed to ophthalmopathy. To identify TCR V-J signatures that set the groups apart, the researchers used a discovery cohort of 100 or so patients, made up of 43 with Graves' ophthalmopathy and some 60 with stable Graves' hyperthyroidism. TCR Vbeta CDR3 sequencing of approximately 140 peripheral blood samples (over 40 ophthalmopathy, 75 or so hyperthyroidism and approximately 17 progressor patients) is reported in the paper. The study also compared thyroid tissue and blood T-cell repertoires from five or six Graves' hyperthyroidism patients. For training and testing, the 95 to 100 patients in the discovery cohort were randomly divided in a 7:3 ratio. Following sampling, methimazole starting at 30 mg daily was given to hyperthyroidism patients, and high-dose intravenous methylprednisolone was given to ophthalmopathy patients.

Ophthalmopathy patients had moderately to severely active disease, Clinical Activity Score of at least 3, NOSPECS grade of at least 4, and duration under 3 months. Exclusion was applied to patients with uncontrolled infections, other autoimmune diseases, pregnancy or lactation. Clinical symptoms, serum thyroxine and TRAb, thyroid ultrasound, and orbital computed tomography formed the basis for the diagnoses. PBMCs were separated from approximately 9.9 ml of fresh peripheral blood using Ficoll-Paque density gradient centrifugation. Total RNA was extracted with Trizol reagent, and quality was checked on an Agilent 2100 Bioanalyzer. Ten or more counts support this clonotype. This receptor's antigen is unknown. Nothing much larger sits one base from this clone, and base qualities are not available. CDR1 and CDR2, per the germline V gene, are SGHRS and YFSETQ. Counted from cysteine to phenylalanine, this CDR3 has 12 amino acids. Of all the DNA, just the CDR3 is kept, 36 bases in frame from base 1. V is clipped by 4 bases and J by 4 bases, and the sequence between their germline boundaries is 7 bases long.

Paper-wide results and their limitations: Sample size was not statistically predetermined, and investigators were not blinded to group allocation. During validation, the model predicted progression to ophthalmopathy a median of about 6.3 months ahead of onset, with 60% to 71% sensitivity and about 75% specificity. In cross-validation, a model built on a 13 V-J signature told ophthalmopathy apart from stable hyperthyroidism with under 90% sensitivity and approximately 84% specificity, and in testing the same model reached 80%/75%. Most expanded thyroid clonotypes (frequency above 0.001) were also found in blood, which suggests that blood repertoires may mirror thyroid immune responses.

TCR beta CDR3 regions were amplified from RNA transcripts. The TCR CDR3 was subjected to a first round of RT-PCR using the HTBI primer set and the Qiagen OneStep RT-PCR kit. The libraries were constructed in a second round of multiplex PCR and then size-selected and purified. Paired-end sequencing of the libraries was performed with 100 bp reads on an Illumina HiSeq2000. For the original study's pipeline: SOAPnuke was used to process the raw data, throwing out any read that contained adapters or uncalled bases, had a mean Phred below 15, or lacked an exact constant-primer or identifier match. COPE v1.2.5 was used to merge the high-quality paired reads, and each unique nucleotide sequence was defined as a clonotype. Clonotypes were aligned to IMGT TRBV, TRBD and TRBJ reference segments using MiTCR v1.1. Only V-J combinations with frequency above 0.0001, covering about 99% of repertoires, were analysed. A TCS score was defined as the ratio of F50 (clonal expansion) to E x V (chaos), with BLOSUM62-based TCRdist applied between CDR3 peptides within each V-J. Welch's t-statistics and random forest reduced fewer than 600 V-J features to roughly 13, which were used in a naive Bayes classifier (R e1071). TCRdb reprocessing: public reads trimmed at Q25 with fastp, clones called with MiXCR, in-frame beta chains kept. For every CDR3 protein sequence, its rows merge into one entry that carries the most common genes and DNA. TCRdb assigned the V and J calls; the authors' analysis was not used. This sample holds approximately 570,000 distinct CDR3 sequences; 15% to 20% were observed only once. 47% of the sample is held by the ten biggest clonotypes.

Rearrangement joined TRBV5-1 to TRBJ2-3; the D gene identity is not certain. Sequenced material: blood. This TCR was recovered from a man aged 35-49 years with Graves' ophthalmopathy. The DNA is as follows: TGCGCCAGCAGCATCCATGCAGATACGCAGTATTTT. The resulting protein is CASSIHADTQYF.